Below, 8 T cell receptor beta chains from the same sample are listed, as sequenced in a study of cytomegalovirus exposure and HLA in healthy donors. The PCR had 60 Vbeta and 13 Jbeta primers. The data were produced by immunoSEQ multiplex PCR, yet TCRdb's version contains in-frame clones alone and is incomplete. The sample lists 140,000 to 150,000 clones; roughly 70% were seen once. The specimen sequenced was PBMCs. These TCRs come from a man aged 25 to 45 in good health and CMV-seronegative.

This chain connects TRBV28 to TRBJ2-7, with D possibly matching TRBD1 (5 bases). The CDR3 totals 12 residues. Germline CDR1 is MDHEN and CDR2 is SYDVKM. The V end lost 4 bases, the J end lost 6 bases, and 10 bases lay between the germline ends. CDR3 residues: CASSSQGFEQYF. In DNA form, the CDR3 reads TGTGCCAGCAGTTCCCAGGGTTTCGAGCAGTACTTC.

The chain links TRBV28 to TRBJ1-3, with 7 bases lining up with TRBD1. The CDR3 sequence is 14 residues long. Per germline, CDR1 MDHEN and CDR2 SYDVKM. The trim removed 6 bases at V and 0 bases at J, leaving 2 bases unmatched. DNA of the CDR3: TGTGCCAGCAGGACAGGGCCCTCTGGAAACACCATATATTTT. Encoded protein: CASRTGPSGNTIYF. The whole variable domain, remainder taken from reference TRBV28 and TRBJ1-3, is DVKVTQSSRYLVKRTGEKVFLECVQDMDHENMFWYRQDPGLGLRLIYFSYDVKMKEKGDIPEGYSVSREKKERFSLILESASTNQTSMYLCASRTGPSGNTIYFGEGSWLTVV.

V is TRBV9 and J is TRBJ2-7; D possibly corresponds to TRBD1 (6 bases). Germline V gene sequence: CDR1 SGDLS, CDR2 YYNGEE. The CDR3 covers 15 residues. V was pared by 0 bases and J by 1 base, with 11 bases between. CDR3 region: CASSVADSLSYEQYF. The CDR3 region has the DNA TGTGCCAGCAGCGTAGCGGACAGTTTATCCTACGAGCAGTACTTC.

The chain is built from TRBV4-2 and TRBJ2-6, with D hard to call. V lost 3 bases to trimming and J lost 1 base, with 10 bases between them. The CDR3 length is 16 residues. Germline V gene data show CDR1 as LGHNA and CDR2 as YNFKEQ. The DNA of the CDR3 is TGTGCCAGCAGCCAGCAACAGTTTTCTGGGGCCAACGTCCTGACTTTC. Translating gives CASSQQQFSGANVLTF.

The CDR3 DNA reads as TGCGCCAGCAGCTTGGGGGACAGGGGGATGGCGGAGACCCAGTACTTC. Translating it yields CASSLGDRGMAETQYF. The chain joins TRBV5-1 to TRBJ2-5; TRBD1 matches at 11 bases. There are 16 residues in the CDR3. With 0 bases clipped from V and 5 bases from J, the junction kept 6 bases outside the gene matches. In germline, CDR1 is SGHRS, CDR2 YFSETQ.

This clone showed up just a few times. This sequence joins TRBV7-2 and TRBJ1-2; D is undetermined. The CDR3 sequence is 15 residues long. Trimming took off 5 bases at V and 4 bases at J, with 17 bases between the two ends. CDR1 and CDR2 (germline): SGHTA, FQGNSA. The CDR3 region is CASSVPPGSSYGYTF. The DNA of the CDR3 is TGTGCCAGCAGCGTCCCGCCGGGATCCTCCTATGGCTACACCTTC.

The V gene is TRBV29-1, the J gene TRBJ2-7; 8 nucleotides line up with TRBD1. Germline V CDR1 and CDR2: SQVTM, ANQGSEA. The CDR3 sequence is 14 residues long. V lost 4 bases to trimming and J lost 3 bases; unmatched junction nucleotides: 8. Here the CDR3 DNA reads TGCAGCGTTGGGGCAGGGACAGGATACTACGAGCAGTACTTC. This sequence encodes CSVGAGTGYYEQYF.

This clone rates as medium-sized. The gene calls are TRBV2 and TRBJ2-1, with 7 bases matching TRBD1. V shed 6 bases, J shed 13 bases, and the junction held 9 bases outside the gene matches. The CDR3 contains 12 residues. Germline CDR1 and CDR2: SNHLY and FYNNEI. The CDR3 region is CASRTTGVVQFF. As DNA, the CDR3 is TGTGCCAGCAGGACAACAGGGGTCGTACAGTTCTTC.